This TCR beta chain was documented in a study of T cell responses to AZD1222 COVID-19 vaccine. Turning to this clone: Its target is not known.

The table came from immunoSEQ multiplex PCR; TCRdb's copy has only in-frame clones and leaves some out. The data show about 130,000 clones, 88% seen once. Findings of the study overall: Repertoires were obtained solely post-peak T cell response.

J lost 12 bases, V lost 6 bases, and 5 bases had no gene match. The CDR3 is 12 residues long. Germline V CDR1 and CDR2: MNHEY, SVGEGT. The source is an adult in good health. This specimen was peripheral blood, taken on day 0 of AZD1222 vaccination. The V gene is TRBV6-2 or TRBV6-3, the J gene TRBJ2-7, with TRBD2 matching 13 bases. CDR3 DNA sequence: TGTGCCAGCAGCCTGGGACTAGCGGGGACGTACTTC. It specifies CASSLGLAGTYF.